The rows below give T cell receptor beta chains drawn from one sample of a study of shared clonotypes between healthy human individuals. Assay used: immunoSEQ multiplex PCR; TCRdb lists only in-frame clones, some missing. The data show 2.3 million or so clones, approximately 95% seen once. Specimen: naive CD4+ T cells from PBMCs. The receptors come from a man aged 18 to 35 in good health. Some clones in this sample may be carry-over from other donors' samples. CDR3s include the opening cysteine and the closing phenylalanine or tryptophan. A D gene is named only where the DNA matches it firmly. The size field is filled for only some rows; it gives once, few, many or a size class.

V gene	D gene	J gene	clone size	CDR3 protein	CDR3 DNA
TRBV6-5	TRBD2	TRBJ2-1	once	CASGPGTSGYNEQFF	TGTGCCAGCGGACCCGGGACTAGCGGTTACAATGAGCAGTTCTTC
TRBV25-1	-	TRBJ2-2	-	CASSEPGLQGAGELFF	TGTGCCAGCAGTGAACCGGGGCTACAGGGAGCCGGGGAGCTGTTTTTT
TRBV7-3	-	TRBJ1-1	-	CASSSVGYNTEAFF	TGTGCCAGCAGCTCGGTGGGGTACAACACTGAAGCTTTCTTT
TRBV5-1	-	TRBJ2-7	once	CASSGTESSYEQYF	TGCGCCAGCAGCGGGACGGAGAGCTCCTACGAGCAGTACTTC
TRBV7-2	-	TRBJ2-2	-	CASSSTGELFF	TGTGCCAGCAGCTCCACCGGGGAGCTGTTTTTT
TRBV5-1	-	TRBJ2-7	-	CASSLEVLGAYEQYF	TGCGCCAGCAGCTTGGAGGTTTTAGGGGCCTACGAGCAGTACTTC
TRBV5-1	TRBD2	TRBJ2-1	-	CASSLEAGGPSYEQFF	TGCGCCAGCAGCTTGGAAGCGGGAGGGCCGTCTTATGAGCAGTTCTTC
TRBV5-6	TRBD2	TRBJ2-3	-	CASSPPGHMTSGRADTQYF	TGTGCCAGCAGTCCCCCGGGACACATGACTAGCGGGAGGGCAGATACGCAGTATTTT
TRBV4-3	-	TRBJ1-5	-	CASSPLGGNQPQHF	TGCGCCAGCAGCCCGTTGGGCGGCAATCAGCCCCAGCATTTT
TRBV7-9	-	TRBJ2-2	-	CASSNLDRTTGELFF	TGTGCCAGCAGCAACCTTGACAGGACCACCGGGGAGCTGTTTTTT
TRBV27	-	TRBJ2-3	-	CASSLVGTDTQYF	TGTGCCAGCAGTTTAGTAGGGACAGATACGCAGTATTTT
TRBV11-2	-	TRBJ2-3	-	CASSLGVPDTQYF	TGTGCCAGCAGCTTAGGGGTTCCAGATACGCAGTATTTT
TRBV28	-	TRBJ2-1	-	CASTFLGQIRAVTEQFF	TGTGCCAGCACTTTTCTAGGCCAAATCAGAGCGGTGACTGAGCAGTTCTTC
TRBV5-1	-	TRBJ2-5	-	CASSLGAGSWAETQYF	TGCGCCAGCAGCTTGGGAGCGGGCTCCTGGGCGGAGACCCAGTACTTC
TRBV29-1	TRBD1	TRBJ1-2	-	CSVDRRGQGHYGYTF	TGCAGCGTTGATCGGAGGGGGCAGGGACACTATGGCTACACCTTC
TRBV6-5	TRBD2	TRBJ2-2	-	CATQSGMTTGELFF	TGTGCCACTCAAAGCGGGATGACGACCGGGGAGCTGTTTTTT
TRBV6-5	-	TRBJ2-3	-	CASSYKMGYPDTQYF	TGTGCCAGCAGTTACAAGATGGGGTACCCAGATACGCAGTATTTT
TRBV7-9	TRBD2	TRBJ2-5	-	CASSLTSGIGRETQYF	TGTGCCAGCAGCTTAACCAGCGGGATAGGGCGAGAGACCCAGTACTTC
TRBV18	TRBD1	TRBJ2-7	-	CASSPGTGSYEQYF	TGTGCCAGCTCACCTGGGACAGGTTCCTACGAGCAGTACTTC
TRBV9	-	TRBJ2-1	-	CASSEGGSEAYNEQFF	TGTGCCAGCAGCGAGGGGGGTAGCGAGGCCTACAATGAGCAGTTCTTC
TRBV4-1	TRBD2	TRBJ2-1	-	CASRRDYTYNEQFF	TGCGCCAGCAGGAGGGACTATACCTACAATGAGCAGTTCTTC
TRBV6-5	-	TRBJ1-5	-	CASSYGRGQYQPQHF	TGTGCCAGCAGTTACGGCAGGGGCCAGTATCAGCCCCAGCATTTT
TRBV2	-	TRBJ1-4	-	CASRGVVKDEKLFF	TGTGCCAGCAGGGGGGTGGTGAAGGACGAAAAACTGTTTTTT
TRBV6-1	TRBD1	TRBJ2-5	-	CASKGQGAWETQYF	TGTGCCAGCAAAGGACAGGGGGCTTGGGAGACCCAGTACTTC
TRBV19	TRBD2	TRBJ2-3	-	CASSRGGLGDTQYF	TGTGCCAGTAGTCGCGGGGGGCTAGGAGATACGCAGTATTTT
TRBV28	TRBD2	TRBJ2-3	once	CASSPYLLAGTTDTQYF	TGTGCCAGCAGTCCATATCTGCTAGCGGGGACCACAGATACGCAGTATTTT
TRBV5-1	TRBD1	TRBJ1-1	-	CASSLGDRDTEAFF	TGCGCCAGCAGCCTAGGGGACAGGGACACTGAAGCTTTCTTT
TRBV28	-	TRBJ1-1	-	CASRYRVNTEAFF	TGTGCCAGCAGATACAGGGTGAACACTGAAGCTTTCTTT
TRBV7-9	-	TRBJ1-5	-	CASSLGGGQPQHF	TGTGCCAGCAGCTTAGGGGGGGGTCAGCCCCAGCATTTT
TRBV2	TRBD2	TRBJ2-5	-	CASSAGLAGKETQYF	TGTGCCAGCAGTGCCGGCCTAGCGGGTAAAGAGACCCAGTACTTC
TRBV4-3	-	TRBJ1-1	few	CASSLTGAEAFF	TGCGCCAGCAGTCTAACAGGTGCTGAAGCTTTCTTT
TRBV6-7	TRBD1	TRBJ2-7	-	CARDRGVISWYEQYF	TGTGCCAGAGACAGGGGTGTAATCTCGTGGTACGAGCAGTACTTC
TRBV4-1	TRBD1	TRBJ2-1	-	CASSQDSDRGHYNEQFF	TGCGCCAGCAGCCAGGACTCCGACAGGGGGCACTACAATGAGCAGTTCTTC
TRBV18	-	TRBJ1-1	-	CASSHRNTEAFF	TGTGCCAGCTCACACAGGAACACTGAAGCTTTCTTT
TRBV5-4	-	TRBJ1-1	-	CASSLDMNTEAFF	TGTGCCAGCAGCCTGGACATGAACACTGAAGCTTTCTTT
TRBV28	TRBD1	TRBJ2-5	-	CASSPRGQGLEETQYF	TGTGCCAGCAGTCCCCGAGGACAGGGGTTGGAAGAGACTCAGTACTTC
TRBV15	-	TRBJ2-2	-	CATSRGEGRIDTGELFF	TGTGCCACCAGCAGAGGTGAGGGCAGGATCGACACCGGGGAGCTGTTTTTT
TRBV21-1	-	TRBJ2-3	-	CASSKVLSFVGGTHTQYF	TGTGCCAGCAGCAAAGTTTTGTCGTTCGTGGGAGGCACACATACGCAGTATTTT
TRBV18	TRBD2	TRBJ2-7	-	CASSYGTSGNEQYF	TGTGCCAGCTCATATGGGACTAGCGGCAACGAGCAGTACTTC
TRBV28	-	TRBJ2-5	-	CASSLIGTEETQYF	TGTGCCAGCAGTTTAATCGGAACAGAAGAGACCCAGTACTTC
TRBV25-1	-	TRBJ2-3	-	CASSERGFTAPKQYF	TGTGCCAGCAGTGAACGAGGTTTCACGGCCCCTAAGCAGTATTTT
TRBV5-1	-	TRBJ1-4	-	CASSTGATNEKLFF	TGCGCCAGTTCAACGGGTGCAACTAATGAAAAACTGTTTTTT
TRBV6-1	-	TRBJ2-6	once	CASQVFGRGANVLTF	TGTGCCAGCCAAGTTTTTGGGCGGGGGGCCAACGTCCTGACTTTC
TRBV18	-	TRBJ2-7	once	CASSLYRADTYEQYF	TGTGCCAGCTCACTCTACCGCGCGGATACCTACGAGCAGTACTTC
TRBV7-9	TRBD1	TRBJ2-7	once	CASSSDTGTGGREQYF	TGTGCCAGCAGCTCGGATACTGGGACAGGGGGTAGGGAGCAGTACTTC
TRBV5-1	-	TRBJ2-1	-	CASTLGGRNEQFF	TGCGCCAGCACCCTGGGGGGCAGGAATGAGCAGTTCTTC
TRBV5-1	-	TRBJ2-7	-	CASSRDGSYEQYF	TGCGCCAGCAGCCGGGACGGTTCCTACGAGCAGTACTTC
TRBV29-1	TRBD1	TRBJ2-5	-	CSAVATGAETQYF	TGCAGCGCTGTGGCAACAGGGGCGGAGACCCAGTACTTC
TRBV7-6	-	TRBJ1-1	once	CASSPRDATEAFF	TGTGCCAGCAGCCCCCGAGATGCCACTGAAGCTTTCTTT
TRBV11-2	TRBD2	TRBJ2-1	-	CASSQTTSGDNEQFF	TGTGCCAGCAGCCAAACGACTAGCGGGGACAATGAGCAGTTCTTC
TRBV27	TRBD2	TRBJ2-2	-	CASSAPGLDLGELFF	TGTGCCAGCAGTGCCCCGGGACTAGATCTCGGGGAGCTGTTTTTT
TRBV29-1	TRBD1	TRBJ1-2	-	CSGRDSSQGYTF	TGCAGCGGCCGGGACAGTTCCCAAGGCTACACCTTC
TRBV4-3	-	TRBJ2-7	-	CASSQGLGAYYEQYF	TGCGCCAGCAGCCAAGGATTAGGGGCCTACTACGAGCAGTACTTC
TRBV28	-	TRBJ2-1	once	CASWRGFYNEQFF	TGTGCCAGCTGGCGGGGCTTCTACAATGAGCAGTTCTTC
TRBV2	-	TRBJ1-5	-	CASSAGGGLEQPQHF	TGTGCCAGCAGTGCTGGAGGCGGGCTGGAGCAGCCCCAGCATTTT
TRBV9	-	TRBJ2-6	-	CASSVRGSGANVLTF	TGTGCCAGCAGCGTACGTGGGTCTGGGGCCAACGTCCTGACTTTC
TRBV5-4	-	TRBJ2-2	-	CASSLLGNTGELFF	TGTGCCAGCAGCTTGCTGGGGAACACCGGGGAGCTGTTTTTT